The clone carrying this TCR beta chain has a single count. What it recognizes is unknown. This sample was taken from a study of cytomegalovirus exposure and HLA in healthy donors. Overall study: Caucasian-associated ancestry cluster membership applied to about four fifths of 300 to 450 genotyped donors.

The PCR employed 60 Vbeta primers together with 13 Jbeta primers. Sequencing used immunoSEQ multiplex PCR; TCRdb keeps in-frame clones, though not all of them. The sample holds about 190,000 clones, roughly four fifths seen once. The CDR3 totals 12 residues. The germline gives CDR1 KGHSH, CDR2 LQKENI. V was clipped by 1 base and J by 5 bases, with 6 bases between them. As for the donors, each was a healthy bone marrow donor. The study, taken as a whole, reports: The study labeled fewer than 200 TCR beta chains cytomegalovirus-associated.

Sequenced sample: PBMCs. The TCR comes from a woman in her 30s in good health and CMV-seropositive. This chain joins TRBV18 and TRBJ2-7; D not certain. CDR3 loop: CASSPRLDEQYF. In nucleotides, the CDR3 is TGTGCCAGCTCACCACGGTTAGACGAGCAGTACTTC.